The source of this TCR beta chain is a study of T cells in Graves' hyperthyroidism and ophthalmopathy. Findings and limits, study-wide: Ophthalmopathy got predicted by the model a median approximately 6.4 months before its onset. Blood samples included most of the expanded thyroid clonotypes exceeding 0.001.

Deletions cut 1 base from V and 5 bases from J, with 9 bases between. The CDR3 runs to 15 residues. In germline, CDR1 is SEHNR, CDR2 FQNEAQ (reference sequence). Source material for PBMCs was over 8 ml fresh peripheral blood. Concerning this clonotype itself: Its matching antigen is unknown.

Template material for amplifying TCR beta CDR3 regions consisted of RNA transcripts. Initially, a first-round RT-PCR of the TCR CDR3 employed the HTBI primer set. TCRdb independently ran MiXCR on the multiplex PCR reads; one entry per CDR3 protein. Of about 500,000 distinct CDR3 sequences listed, 15% to 20% are singletons. The sample consisted of blood. The receptor comes from a woman aged 25 to 39 with Graves' ophthalmopathy. The V call is TRBV7-9, the J call TRBJ1-6; possibly TRBD1 for D (5 bases). For the CDR3, the DNA is TGTGCCAGCAGCTTAGATCCCAGGGATAATTCACCCCTCCACTTT. Its protein is CASSLDPRDNSPLHF.